Shown below are 15 T cell receptor beta chains from a single sample sequenced in a study of long-term antiretroviral therapy in people with HIV. The authors ran the immunoSEQ assay, v3.0, at survey level. Measured with immunoSEQ multiplex PCR; TCRdb has only the in-frame clones, and not every one. The table has some 29,000 clones, about nine tenths seen once. The sequences come from unsorted PBMCs, collected 3.2 years before starting antiretroviral therapy. These receptors were collected from a man between 45 and 60 years old with HIV.

This clone has just one count. The chain combines TRBV15 with TRBJ2-7; 7 nucleotides align to TRBD2. The germline gives CDR1 LNHNV, CDR2 YYDKDF (reference sequence). This CDR3 has 16 residues. The ends lost 0 bases at V and 4 bases at J; junction bases unmatched: 9. The CDR3 sequence: CATSRDLGGRWYEQYF. In nucleotides, the CDR3 is TGTGCCACCAGCAGAGATCTTGGCGGGAGATGGTACGAGCAGTACTTC.

This chain joins TRBV19 and TRBJ2-3; D unresolved. Germline V lookup: CDR1 LNHDA, CDR2 SQIVND (reference sequence). This CDR3 comprises 13 residues. Trimming shortened V by 8 bases and J by 4 bases, and 13 bases separated the two germline ends. CDR3 DNA: TGTGCCAGTGCTCCACTCTGGCCAGATACGCAGTATTTT. Residues: CASAPLWPDTQYF.

The chain recombines TRBV2 with TRBJ2-7; 9 positions agree with TRBD1. Germline CDR1 is SNHLY and CDR2 is FYNNEI. The trim removed 6 bases at V and 6 bases at J, leaving 3 bases unmatched. This CDR3 contains 12 residues. Written as DNA, the CDR3 is TGTGCCAGCAGAAAGACAGGGGGCGAGCAGTACTTC. Protein: CASRKTGGEQYF. The full variable domain, completed using reference TRBV2 and TRBJ2-7, is EPEVTQTPSHQVTQMGQEVILRCVPISNHLYFYWYRQILGQKVEFLVSFYNNEISEKSEIFDDQFSVERPDGSNFTLKIRSTKLEDSAMYFCASRKTGGEQYFGPGTRLTVT.

The gene calls are TRBV13 and TRBJ1-1; D unclear. The CDR3 length is 14 residues. CDR1 PRHDT and CDR2 FYEKMQ come from the germline V gene (reference sequence). V lost 2 bases, J lost 1 base, and 8 bases lay in between. The CDR3 region is CASSLFRGNTEAFF. The CDR3 DNA reads TGTGCCAGCAGCTTATTTCGCGGGAACACTGAAGCTTTCTTT. The entire variable domain, with the rest obtained from reference TRBV13 and TRBJ1-1, is as follows: AAGVIQSPRHLIKEKRETATLKCYPIPRHDTVYWYQQGPGQDPQFLISFYEKMQSDKGSIPDRFSAQQFSDYHSELNMSSLELGDSALYFCASSLFRGNTEAFFGQGTRLTVV.

This clone occurred a few times. This sequence joins TRBV2 and TRBJ2-7, with 7 bases that match TRBD1. The CDR3 is 14 residues long. After removal of 2 bases from V and 2 bases from J, the junction contained 3 bases not matched to a gene. Germline assignment: CDR1 SNHLY and CDR2 FYNNEI. CDR3 protein: CASSEQGVTYEQYF. Here the CDR3 DNA reads TGTGCCAGCAGTGAACAGGGGGTGACCTACGAGCAGTACTTC.

The rearrangement links TRBV6-5 to TRBJ2-3; TRBD1 agrees at 9 bases. V lost 7 bases and J lost 3; bases outside the gene matches: 5. The CDR3 has 14 amino acids. Per germline, CDR1 MNHEY and CDR2 SVGAGI. The CDR3 sequence: CASTPGQGTDTQYF. The CDR3 DNA reads TGTGCCAGCACCCCGGGACAGGGAACAGATACGCAGTATTTT.

The V call is TRBV30, the J call TRBJ1-1; D is possibly TRBD1 (6 bases). The ends were cut back, 2 bases at V and 7 bases at J, with 8 bases in the middle. Germline V CDR1 and CDR2: GTSNPN, SVGIG (reference sequence). This CDR3 has 11 amino acids. DNA of the CDR3: TGTGCCTGGAGTCGACAGGTTGAAGCTTTCTTT. Translated, it gives CAWSRQVEAFF.

CDR3 in amino acids: CASSVGQGVSLQETQYF. The CDR3 DNA reads TGTGCCAGCAGCGTCGGACAGGGGGTCTCCCTGCAAGAGACCCAGTACTTC. J is TRBJ2-5 and V is TRBV5-8, with 10 nucleotides matching TRBD1. With V trimmed by 4 bases and J by 2 bases, 11 bases remained unmatched. Germline CDR1 and CDR2: SGHTS and YDEGEE. The CDR3 loop spans 17 amino acids. The complete variable domain, with remaining parts taken from reference TRBV5-8 and TRBJ2-5, reads EAGVTQSPTHLIKTRGQQATLRCSPISGHTSVYWYQQALGLGLQFLLWYDEGEERNRGNFPPRFSGRQFPNYSSELNVNALELEDSALYLCASSVGQGVSLQETQYFGPGTRLLVL.

The chain has TRBV2 and TRBJ1-6; a weak D match, TRBD1 (5 bases). The CDR3 runs to 15 residues. Trimming removed 4 bases at V and 7 bases at J, with 14 bases between. CDR1 SNHLY and CDR2 FYNNEI come from the germline V gene. CDR3 loop: CASSGTGGRNSPLHF. The CDR3 nucleotides are TGTGCCAGCAGTGGTACCGGGGGTCGCAATTCACCCCTCCACTTT.

The chain joins TRBV7-9 to TRBJ2-7, with 10 bases identical to TRBD2. This CDR3 spans 14 amino acids. In germline, CDR1 is SEHNR, CDR2 FQNEAQ (reference sequence). J gave up 2 bases and V 5 bases, and 3 bases lay outside the gene matches. This CDR3 reads CASSPSGSAYEQYF. CDR3 nucleotide sequence: TGTGCCAGCAGCCCTAGCGGGAGTGCCTACGAGCAGTACTTC.

The chain is built from TRBV7-6 and TRBJ2-5; D might be TRBD2 (6 bases). This CDR3 is 13 amino acids long. Trimming shortened V by 1 base and J by 6 bases, and 9 bases separated the two germline ends. The germline V gene has CDR1 SGHVS and CDR2 FNYEAQ. CDR3 amino acids: CASSLGGVKTQYF. The DNA for the CDR3 is TGTGCCAGCAGCTTAGGGGGGGTAAAGACCCAGTACTTC.

The V and J genes are TRBV28 and TRBJ1-1; D gene unclear. Trimming shortened V by 10 bases and J by 11 bases, and 20 bases separated the two germline ends. In germline, CDR1 is MDHEN, CDR2 SYDVKM. The CDR3 is 12 amino acids. CDR3 coding DNA: TGTGCCACCTCCTTCTTAGGCCAACGGGCTTTCTTT. This translates into CATSFLGQRAFF.

Only a few counts were recorded for this clone. CDR3 nucleotide sequence: TGTGCCAGCGTCCGAGGGACACTTAATTCCTACGAGCAGTACTTC. Protein sequence: CASVRGTLNSYEQYF. The gene calls are TRBV11-2 and TRBJ2-7, with D maybe TRBD1 (6 bases). Deletions cut 8 bases from V and 1 base from J, with 18 bases between. CDR3 length equals 15 residues. In germline, CDR1 is SGHAT, CDR2 FQNNGV. Supplemented by reference TRBV11-2 and TRBJ2-7, the full variable domain reads EAGVAQSPRYKIIEKRQSVAFWCNPISGHATLYWYQQILGQGPKLLIQFQNNGVVDDSQLPKDRFSAERLKGVDSTLKIQPAKLEDSAVYLCASVRGTLNSYEQYFGPGTRLTVT.

The V and J genes are TRBV30 and TRBJ2-3; D is unresolved. From germline, CDR1 is GTSNPN and CDR2 SVGIG (reference sequence). V lost 7 bases and J lost 3, with 20 bases in between. The CDR3 spans 15 residues. In DNA, the CDR3 is TGTGCCTCCCCAAGGGTTGCTGGGATGACAGATACGCAGTATTTT. It translates to CASPRVAGMTDTQYF.

This chain joins TRBV29-1 and TRBJ2-1; D not resolved. This CDR3 region has 12 residues. V lost 7 bases and J 9 bases, leaving 16 bases between the germline ends. The germline V gene has CDR1 SQVTM and CDR2 ANQGSEA. In DNA, the CDR3 is TGCAGCGCCCGGCCCTCCAATCGTGAGCAGTTCTTC. As protein: CSARPSNREQFF.